This T cell receptor (beta chain) was found in a study of cytomegalovirus exposure and HLA in healthy donors. Sequenced by immunoSEQ multiplex PCR; TCRdb stores in-frame clones only, minus some. This sample has 200,000 or so clones; 70% to 85% occur once, and the top ten carry roughly 12%. This CDR3 spans 16 amino acids. J gave up 4 bases and V 5 bases, and 10 bases lay outside the gene matches. CDR1 is LNHDA, CDR2 SQIVND, per germline (reference sequence). The clonotype originates from a woman aged 25 to 39 in good health and CMV-seropositive. The chain links TRBV19 to TRBJ2-7; 11 positions match TRBD2. The sample taken for sequencing was PBMCs. For the CDR3, the DNA is TGTGCCAGTAGTGCCGTTACTAGCGGGAGTACGTACGAGCAGTACTTC. This gives the protein CASSAVTSGSTYEQYF.